This T cell receptor beta chain was sequenced in a study of blood T cell repertoires in COVID-19. Across the whole study: T cells, B-cell-depleted T cells, or PBMCs supplied cDNA or gDNA.

Study processing details: The assay estimated nucleated cells by amplifying reference gene primers. The data were produced by immunoSEQ multiplex PCR, yet TCRdb's version contains in-frame clones alone and is incomplete. V and J calls and clone size come straight from that table; D and trimming were deduced from the DNA. The sample lists around 100,000 clones; around nine tenths were seen once. With 2 bases clipped from V and 2 bases from J, the junction kept 5 bases outside the gene matches. The CDR3 length is 16 residues. Per germline, CDR1 SGHTA and CDR2 FQGNSA. This receptor was identified in a human donor in a cohort sampled during active COVID-19. Sequencing used peripheral blood. The rearrangement links TRBV7-2 to TRBJ2-7; TRBD2 agrees at 11 bases. The chain's CDR3 is CASSLMGLAVAYEQYF. CDR3 nucleotides: TGTGCCAGCAGCTTAATGGGACTAGCGGTCGCCTACGAGCAGTACTTC.